These 20 T cell receptor beta chains were sequenced from one sample in a study of CD8 T cells in ankylosing spondylitis. MiXCR, applied by TCRdb to the 5' RACE reads, yields one record per CDR3 protein. This table holds 80,000 to 90,000 distinct CDR3 sequences, around 30% found once. The sequenced material came from blood, either unsorted or a sorted T cell fraction (not recorded which). The receptors stem from a male donor with ankylosing spondylitis or in good health (not recorded which).

Ten or more counts support this clonotype. The chain recombines TRBV20-1 with TRBJ2-2, with D perhaps matching TRBD2 (6 bases). There are 12 residues in the CDR3. From germline, CDR1 is DFQATT and CDR2 SNEGSKA (reference sequence). Trimming took 6 bases from V and 4 from J, leaving 9 bases between them. This chain's CDR3 is CSAAGTTGELFF. The CDR3 DNA sequence: TGCAGTGCGGCGGGAACCACCGGGGAGCTGTTTTTT.

In this sample, this clonotype turned up a few times. The rearrangement uses TRBV20-1 and TRBJ2-3; D gene unclear. This CDR3 is built from 17 residues. The V gene's germline CDR1 is DFQATT and CDR2 SNEGSKA (reference sequence). Trimming removed 1 base at V and 0 bases at J, with 17 bases between. CDR3 sequence reads: CSARVPGPFSSTDTQYF. DNA for the CDR3: TGCAGTGCTAGAGTCCCAGGACCCTTCTCTAGCACAGATACGCAGTATTTT.

The rearrangement links TRBV7-2 to TRBJ2-7, with TRBD2 matching over 13 bases. Trimming took 6 bases from V and 4 from J; bases not matched to a gene: 3. The CDR3 spans 14 residues. CDR1 is SGHTA and CDR2 is FQGNSA in the germline V gene. CDR3 sequence (DNA): TGTGCCAGCAGACAGACTAGCGGGAGGTACGAGCAGTACTTC. It yields the protein CASRQTSGRYEQYF. The variable domain in full, completed from reference TRBV7-2 and TRBJ2-7, reads GAGVSQSPSNKVTEKGKDVELRCDPISGHTALYWYRQSLGQGLEFLIYFQGNSAPDKSGLPSDRFSAERTGGSVSTLTIQRTQQEDSAVYLCASRQTSGRYEQYFGPGTRLTVT.

The rearrangement uses TRBV5-1 and TRBJ2-3, with 7 positions matching TRBD2. Germline V gene sequence: CDR1 SGHRS, CDR2 YFSETQ. V lost 2 bases and J lost 0; bases outside the gene matches: 6. There are 16 residues in the CDR3. Here the CDR3 DNA reads TGCGCCAGCAGCTTACCAGCGGGAACTAGCACAGATACGCAGTATTTT. It codes for CASSLPAGTSTDTQYF.

This clonotype was seen a few times. The chain joins TRBV19 to TRBJ2-1; 11 nucleotides align to TRBD2. J was trimmed by 3 bases and V by 7 bases; bases with no gene match: 8. The CDR3 totals 16 residues. The germline CDR1 and CDR2 sequences are LNHDA and SQIVND (reference sequence). CDR3 DNA sequence: TGTGCCAGTACCGATTGGGGGACTAGCGGCTACAATGAGCAGTTCTTC. Translation: CASTDWGTSGYNEQFF.

There are many counts of this clonotype. The chain couples TRBV10-3 to TRBJ2-1; 8 bases fit TRBD1. V dropped 6 bases and J dropped 7; count of bases not matched to a gene: 8. CDR1 is ENHRY, CDR2 SYGVKD, per germline. The CDR3 is 14 residues long. The DNA of the CDR3 is TGTGCCATCAGCTCCTCGGACAGGGCAAATGAGCAGTTCTTC. This encodes CAISSSDRANEQFF.

The J gene is TRBJ1-1, the V gene TRBV20-1; no clear D gene. This CDR3 has 17 amino acids. CDR1 and CDR2 from the germline V gene are DFQATT and SNEGSKA (reference sequence). The ends were cut back, 4 bases at V and 2 bases at J, with 23 bases in the middle. Here the CDR3 reads CSAKAQRRAFGNTEAFF. Written as DNA, the CDR3 is TGCAGTGCTAAAGCCCAACGGAGGGCGTTTGGTAACACTGAAGCTTTCTTT.

This clonotype was seen a few times. V usage is TRBV5-8 and J usage is TRBJ2-2, with D maybe TRBD2 (6 bases). V was pared by 4 bases and J by 7 bases, with 14 bases between. The CDR3 is 14 residues long. Per the germline V gene, CDR1 is SGHTS and CDR2 is YDEGEE. The CDR3 protein is CASSPARGFGELFF. The CDR3, as DNA: TGTGCCAGCAGCCCCGCCCGGGGGTTCGGGGAGCTGTTTTTT.

This rearrangement joins TRBV20-1 to TRBJ1-2; D perhaps matches TRBD1 (5 bases). The CDR3 spans 11 residues. Germline loops: CDR1 DFQATT, CDR2 SNEGSKA (reference sequence). The V and J ends lost 3 bases and 7 bases respectively, with 9 bases between them. CDR3 sequence: CSASGQGGYTF. Here the CDR3 DNA reads TGCAGTGCTAGCGGCCAGGGTGGCTACACCTTC.

V and J are TRBV29-1 and TRBJ2-3; D gene unclear. Trimming shortened V by 4 bases and J by 2 bases, and 10 bases separated the two germline ends. In germline, CDR1 is SQVTM, CDR2 ANQGSEA. The CDR3 spans 13 residues. The CDR3 loop reads CSVVMGYTDTQYF. The CDR3 nucleotides are TGCAGCGTTGTTATGGGGTACACAGATACGCAGTATTTT.

The chain employs TRBV5-5 and TRBJ2-1, with 11 bases fitting TRBD1. The V and J ends lost 4 bases and 8 bases, in that order; junction bases with no gene match: 11. The CDR3 covers 16 residues. Germline lookup yields CDR1 SGHKS and CDR2 YYEKEE (reference sequence). CDR3 sequence reads: CASSPGFGQGADEQFF. The CDR3 nucleotides read TGTGCCAGCAGCCCTGGATTCGGACAGGGGGCGGATGAGCAGTTCTTC.

This clonotype was found a few times. The chain has TRBV6-2 or TRBV6-3 and TRBJ2-3, with 10 bases aligning to TRBD2. Trimming at V came to 4 bases and at J to 2 bases, leaving 6 bases not matched to a gene. CDR1 is MNHEY, CDR2 SVGEGT, per germline. This CDR3 contains 16 residues. In DNA, the CDR3 is TGTGCCAGCAGTTCCGGAAGCGGGGGGGACACAGATACGCAGTATTTT. This codes for CASSSGSGGDTDTQYF.

This chain links TRBV20-1 with TRBJ2-1; 9 nucleotides agree with TRBD1. The CDR3 contains 16 residues. V shed 2 bases and J 3 bases; nucleotides not matched to a gene: 8. Germline V gives CDR1 DFQATT, CDR2 SNEGSKA (reference sequence). Written as DNA, the CDR3 is TGCAGTGCTAGAAGTATGTACAGGGGGCGCTACAATGAGCAGTTCTTC. This gives the protein CSARSMYRGRYNEQFF.

This clonotype has just a few counts. CDR3 protein: CASTRREQYF. CDR3 bases: TGTGCCAGCACCCGTAGAGAGCAGTACTTC. The chain joins TRBV6-5 to TRBJ2-7; D is ambiguous. This CDR3 contains 10 residues. V was pared by 7 bases and J by 7 bases, with 8 bases between. The germline V gene encodes CDR1 MNHEY and CDR2 SVGAGI.

V gene TRBV5-1 combines with J gene TRBJ2-2, with 9 bases lining up with TRBD2. Trimming at V came to 2 bases and at J to 0 bases, leaving 11 bases not matched to a gene. CDR1 and CDR2 (germline): SGHRS, YFSETQ. The CDR3 sequence is 19 residues long. The CDR3: CASSFRGGAPGSNTGELFF. The CDR3 nucleotides read TGCGCCAGCAGCTTCCGCGGGGGGGCGCCCGGGTCGAACACCGGGGAGCTGTTTTTT.

The chain carries TRBV5-1 and TRBJ1-1, with no clear D. The CDR3 has 13 amino acids. V lost 2 bases and J lost 1, with 6 bases in between. Germline CDR1 reads SGHRS; CDR2 reads YFSETQ. CDR3 nucleotide sequence: TGCGCCAGCAGCTTTTTGCAGAACACTGAAGCTTTCTTT. Protein sequence: CASSFLQNTEAFF.

The rearrangement joins TRBV15 to TRBJ1-2; D gene uncertain. Germline V lookup: CDR1 LNHNV, CDR2 YYDKDF (reference sequence). The CDR3 consists of 12 residues. V gave up 0 bases and J gave up 7 bases, with 6 bases separating them. This chain's CDR3 is CATSRDRGGYTF. The CDR3 nucleotides are TGTGCCACCAGCAGAGATCGGGGTGGCTACACCTTC.

The chain uses TRBV7-2 and TRBJ1-2; D is uncertain. This CDR3 has 12 residues. V gave up 2 bases and J gave up 2 bases, with 3 bases separating them. CDR1 is SGHTA, CDR2 FQGNSA, per germline. The CDR3 region is CASSLSNYGYTF. In DNA form, the CDR3 reads TGTGCCAGCAGCTTATCGAACTATGGCTACACCTTC. The whole variable domain, filled in from reference TRBV7-2 and TRBJ1-2, reads GAGVSQSPSNKVTEKGKDVELRCDPISGHTALYWYRQSLGQGLEFLIYFQGNSAPDKSGLPSDRFSAERTGGSVSTLTIQRTQQEDSAVYLCASSLSNYGYTFGSGTRLTVV.

This clonotype was counted only a few times. The chain employs TRBV27 and TRBJ1-1; D gene ambiguous. V lost 2 bases, J lost 7 bases, and 8 bases lay in between. Germline CDR1 reads MNHEY; CDR2 reads SMNVEV (reference sequence). The CDR3 contains 12 residues. CDR3 sequence reads: CASSLRSGEAFF. The DNA for the CDR3 is TGTGCCAGCAGTTTACGTTCGGGTGAAGCTTTCTTT.

This clonotype appeared a single time. The rearrangement links TRBV21-1 to TRBJ2-3; whether TRBD2, the table's D call, matches the DNA was not checked. TRBV21-1 is classified as a pseudogene. The CDR3 totals 16 residues. The chain's CDR3 is CASSSTKDYSTDTQYF. DNA of the CDR3: TGTGCCAGCAGCTCAACGAAAGACTATAGCACAGATACGCAGTATTTT.